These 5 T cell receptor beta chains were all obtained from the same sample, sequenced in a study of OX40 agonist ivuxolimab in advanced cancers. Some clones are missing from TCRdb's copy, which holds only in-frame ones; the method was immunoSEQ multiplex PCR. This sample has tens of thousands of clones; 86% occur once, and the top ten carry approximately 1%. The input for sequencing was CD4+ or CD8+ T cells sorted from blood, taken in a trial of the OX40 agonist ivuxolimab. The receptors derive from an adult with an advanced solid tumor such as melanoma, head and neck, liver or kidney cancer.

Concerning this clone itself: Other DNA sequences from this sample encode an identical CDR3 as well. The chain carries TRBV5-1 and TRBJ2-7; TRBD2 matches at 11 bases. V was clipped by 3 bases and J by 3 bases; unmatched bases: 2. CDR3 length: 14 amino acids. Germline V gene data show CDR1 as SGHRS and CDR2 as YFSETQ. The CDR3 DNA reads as TGCGCCAGCAGCTCGGGACTAGCGGACTACGAGCAGTACTTC. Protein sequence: CASSSGLADYEQYF.

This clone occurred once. CDR3 sequence reads: CASSPPAGATYEQYF. Here the CDR3 DNA reads TGTGCCAGCTCACCCCCGGCAGGAGCCACCTACGAGCAGTACTTC. The chain joins TRBV18 to TRBJ2-7; unclear D gene. The CDR3 extends over 15 amino acids. The germline V gene has CDR1 KGHSH and CDR2 LQKENI. V lost 3 bases, J lost 2 bases, and 14 bases lay in between.

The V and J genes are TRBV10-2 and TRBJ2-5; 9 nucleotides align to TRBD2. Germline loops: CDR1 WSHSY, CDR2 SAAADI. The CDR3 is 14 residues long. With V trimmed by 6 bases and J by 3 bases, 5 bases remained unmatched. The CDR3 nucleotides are TGCGCCAGCAGGGCTAGCGGGGTTAAAGAGACCCAGTACTTC. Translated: CASRASGVKETQYF.

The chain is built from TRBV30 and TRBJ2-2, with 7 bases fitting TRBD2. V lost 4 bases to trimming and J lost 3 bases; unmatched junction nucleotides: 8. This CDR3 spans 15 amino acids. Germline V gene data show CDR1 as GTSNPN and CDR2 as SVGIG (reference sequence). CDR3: CAWMAPSGYTGELFF. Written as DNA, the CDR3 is TGTGCCTGGATGGCGCCTAGCGGCTACACCGGGGAGCTGTTTTTT.

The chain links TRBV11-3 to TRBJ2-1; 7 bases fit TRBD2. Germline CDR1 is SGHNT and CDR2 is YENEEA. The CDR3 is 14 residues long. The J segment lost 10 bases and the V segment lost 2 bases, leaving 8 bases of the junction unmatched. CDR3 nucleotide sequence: TGTGCCAGCAGCTTATACCGCGGGAGCGGGGAGCAGTTCTTC. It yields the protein CASSLYRGSGEQFF.